Following are 29 T cell receptor beta chains from one sample sequenced in a study of blood T cell repertoires in COVID-19 (dated by TCRdb to 2020 to 2022). Library preparation used the immunoSEQ multiplex PCR assay. Sourced from immuneACCESS, this table was stored by TCRdb with only in-frame sequences that have V and J called. A share of the clones is absent; for the studies checked, an unresolved V gene accounts for under half, and the remainder has no known explanation. The sample profile shows some 140,000 clones; 65% to 80% of them were found once. Around 13% of the sample is held by the ten biggest clonotypes. Sample: peripheral blood. The receptors derive from a man older than 75 with acute or convalescent COVID-19.

This rearrangement joins TRBV4-3 to TRBJ2-5; possibly TRBD1 for D (5 bases). Trimming cost V 1 base and J 2 bases, with 17 bases left between them. CDR3 length: 17 amino acids. The germline CDR1 and CDR2 sequences are LGHNA and YSLEER. The CDR3 region is CASSQGHNSGIQETQYF. The DNA of the CDR3 is TGCGCCAGCAGCCAAGGCCACAACTCAGGGATTCAAGAGACCCAGTACTTC.

The chain carries TRBV2 and TRBJ2-7, with 8 bases aligning to TRBD1. This CDR3 spans 13 amino acids. CDR1 and CDR2 from the germline V gene are SNHLY and FYNNEI. J lost 7 bases, V lost 8 bases, and 10 bases had no gene match. The CDR3 loop is CASADRGLGEQYF. CDR3 sequence (DNA): TGTGCCAGCGCCGACAGGGGTTTGGGTGAGCAGTACTTC.

The rearrangement uses TRBV18 and TRBJ2-7, with D perhaps TRBD2 (6 bases). V was clipped by 6 bases and J by 5 bases, with 17 bases between them. Germline V gives CDR1 KGHSH, CDR2 LQKENI. This CDR3 comprises 14 residues. CDR3 loop: CASSEAGQEDEQYF. As DNA, the CDR3 is TGTGCCAGCTCTGAAGCGGGCCAGGAGGACGAGCAGTACTTC.

This clone was counted a few times. This chain uses TRBV7-2 with TRBJ2-7, with D perhaps TRBD2 (6 bases). The CDR3 contains 15 residues. CDR1 and CDR2 from the germline V gene are SGHTA and FQGNSA. Trimming cost V 3 bases and J 3 bases, with 15 bases left between them. CDR3 amino acids: CASSFPRVGGYEQYF. The CDR3 DNA is TGTGCCAGCAGCTTTCCCCGTGTGGGAGGCTACGAGCAGTACTTC.

This clone occurred once. This chain links TRBV5-6 with TRBJ1-1; D unclear. V shed 0 bases and J shed 5 bases, with 8 bases lying between them. The CDR3 is 13 amino acids. Germline lookup yields CDR1 SGHDT and CDR2 YYEEEE. CDR3 residues: CASSLVGSTEAFF. DNA of the CDR3: TGTGCCAGCAGCTTGGTGGGGAGTACTGAAGCTTTCTTT.

The chain uses TRBV18 and TRBJ2-1, with TRBD2 matching 9 bases. The germline gives CDR1 KGHSH, CDR2 LQKENI. CDR3 length equals 15 residues. J gave up 6 bases and V 6 bases, and 9 bases lay outside the gene matches. Here the CDR3 reads CASSKERGDINEQFF. Written as DNA, the CDR3 is TGTGCCAGCTCCAAGGAGCGGGGGGATATCAATGAGCAGTTCTTC. The variable domain in full, completed from reference TRBV18 and TRBJ2-1, reads NAGVMQNPRHLVRRRGQEARLRCSPMKGHSHVYWYRQLPEEGLKFMVYLQKENIIDESGMPKERFSAEFPKEGPSILRIQQVVRGDSAAYFCASSKERGDINEQFFGPGTRLTVL.

Notes on this clone: One base away lies a much larger clone, so this may be a sequencing read error. This CDR3 is also generated by other DNA sequences in the sample. The chain joins TRBV3-1 (or the pseudogene TRBV3-2) to TRBJ1-1, with D possibly being TRBD1 (5 bases). V shed 1 base and J shed 1 base, with 7 bases lying between them. The CDR3 contains 14 residues. CDR1 is LGHDT and CDR2 is YNNKEL in the germline V gene (reference sequence). This CDR3 is CASSQGQGNTEAFF. As DNA, the CDR3 is TGTGCCAGCAGCCAAGGGCAGGGGAACACTGAAGCTTTCTTT.

V gene TRBV12-3 or TRBV12-4 combines with J gene TRBJ1-2, with D perhaps matching TRBD1 (5 bases). Trimming pared 3 bases from V and 6 bases from J, leaving 8 bases between. The CDR3 extends over 12 amino acids. The DNA for the CDR3 is TGTGCCAGCAGTTTGCGGGGGGATGGCTACACCTTC. Encoded protein: CASSLRGDGYTF.

The rearrangement joins TRBV19 to TRBJ1-5; possibly TRBD1 for D (5 bases). The V gene's germline CDR1 is LNHDA and CDR2 SQIVND (reference sequence). This CDR3 comprises 14 residues. V was pared by 0 bases and J by 4 bases, with 7 bases between. The CDR3 is CASSIEGGNQPQHF. CDR3 DNA: TGTGCCAGTAGTATAGAGGGGGGGAATCAGCCCCAGCATTTT. Variable domain in full (rest from reference TRBV19 and TRBJ1-5): DGGITQSPKYLFRKEGQNVTLSCEQNLNHDAMYWYRQDPGQGLRLIYYSQIVNDFQKGDIAEGYSVSREKKESFPLTVTSAQKNPTAFYLCASSIEGGNQPQHFGDGTRLSIL.

This sequence joins TRBV28 and TRBJ1-3; 7 bases agree with TRBD1. CDR1 is MDHEN, CDR2 SYDVKM, per germline. The CDR3 totals 16 residues. Trimming took 5 bases from V and 3 from J; bases not matched to a gene: 10. CDR3 nucleotides: TGTGCCAGCAGTATCAGACAGGGCTCCCGTGGAAACACCATATATTTT. Translation: CASSIRQGSRGNTIYF.

This clone was recorded once. V gene TRBV28 combines with J gene TRBJ2-7; D gene unclear. Germline V lookup: CDR1 MDHEN, CDR2 SYDVKM. CDR3 length equals 15 residues. Trimming shortened V by 5 bases and J by 0 bases, and 14 bases separated the two germline ends. The CDR3 loop reads CASSLLGVSSYEQYF. The CDR3 DNA is TGTGCCAGCAGTCTCCTGGGCGTCAGCTCCTACGAGCAGTACTTC.

V gene TRBV3-1 (or the pseudogene TRBV3-2) combines with J gene TRBJ2-5, with D perhaps matching TRBD2 (7 bases). Germline V lookup: CDR1 LGHDT, CDR2 YNNKEL (reference sequence). With 5 bases removed from V and 7 bases from J, the gap between germline ends came to 17 bases. There are 14 residues in the CDR3. CDR3 coding DNA: TGTGCCAGCAGCAAGAAGGGGGGGGATGGGACCCAGTACTTC. Protein: CASSKKGGDGTQYF.

The V call is TRBV7-2, the J call TRBJ1-1; TRBD1 agrees at 7 bases. This CDR3 is 16 amino acids long. CDR1 SGHTA and CDR2 FQGNSA come from the germline V gene. The V segment lost 0 bases and the J segment 6 bases; nucleotides outside the gene matches: 10. The CDR3 DNA follows: TGTGCCAGCAGCTTAGCGGTTTCAGGGGGTAGAGCTGAAGCTTTCTTT. Its protein is CASSLAVSGGRAEAFF.

This clone came up once. The chain employs TRBV4-3 and TRBJ2-5, with 7 nucleotides matching TRBD2. V shed 1 base and J 5 bases; nucleotides not matched to a gene: 7. This CDR3 contains 15 residues. Germline lookup yields CDR1 LGHNA and CDR2 YSLEER. CDR3 loop: CASSQGRGNRETQYF. In nucleotides, the CDR3 is TGCGCCAGCAGCCAAGGGCGGGGGAATAGGGAGACCCAGTACTTC.

J is TRBJ1-4 and V is TRBV19, with 8 bases fitting TRBD1. The CDR3 runs to 12 residues. The V and J ends lost 6 bases and 13 bases, in that order; junction bases with no gene match: 7. From germline, CDR1 is LNHDA and CDR2 SQIVND (reference sequence). The DNA of the CDR3 is TGTGCCAGTAGCGCAGGGGGCGTAGGACTGTTTTTT. It encodes CASSAGGVGLFF. Using reference TRBV19 and TRBJ1-4 for the parts outside the CDR3, the full variable domain is DGGITQSPKYLFRKEGQNVTLSCEQNLNHDAMYWYRQDPGQGLRLIYYSQIVNDFQKGDIAEGYSVSREKKESFPLTVTSAQKNPTAFYLCASSAGGVGLFFGSGTQLSVL.

This clone was detected a few times. The V call is TRBV4-3, the J call TRBJ2-2; TRBD2 might be the D (6 bases). Germline assignment: CDR1 LGHNA and CDR2 YSLEER. Trimming took off 4 bases at V and 5 bases at J, with 20 bases between the two ends. The CDR3 extends over 17 amino acids. The CDR3 is CASSPKVWGAGTGELFF. The CDR3 DNA follows: TGCGCCAGCAGCCCAAAAGTATGGGGTGCGGGGACCGGGGAGCTGTTTTTT.

V and J are TRBV30 and TRBJ1-2; TRBD1 matches at 9 bases. The germline gives CDR1 GTSNPN, CDR2 SVGIG (reference sequence). This CDR3 has 13 amino acids. V was clipped by 4 bases and J by 7 bases; unmatched bases: 7. The CDR3 loop reads CAWTLDRGIGYTF. The CDR3 DNA reads TGTGCCTGGACTTTAGACAGGGGGATTGGCTACACCTTC.

J is TRBJ2-3 and V is TRBV12-3 or TRBV12-4; 10 nucleotides match TRBD1. This CDR3 region has 13 residues. V gave up 11 bases and J gave up 4 bases; unmatched junction bases: 6. This CDR3 is CAGTGVGSDTQYF. DNA of the CDR3: TGTGCCGGGACAGGGGTGGGCTCAGATACGCAGTATTTT.

This clone was counted only a few times. CDR3 DNA: TGTGCCAGCAGCCAAGCCCGTTCGAGCGGGGGGTTTAATACGCAGTATTTT. This encodes CASSQARSSGGFNTQYF. The V and J genes are TRBV3-1 (or the pseudogene TRBV3-2) and TRBJ2-3; 9 nucleotides align to TRBD2. CDR1 and CDR2 (germline): LGHDT, YNNKEL (reference sequence). The CDR3 has 17 amino acids. The ends lost 1 base at V and 7 bases at J; junction bases unmatched: 12.

CDR3 sequence: CASSHRDFADNEQFF. The CDR3 DNA is TGTGCCAGCAGCCACCGGGACTTCGCAGACAATGAGCAGTTCTTC. The chain employs TRBV7-8 and TRBJ2-1; TRBD2 might be the D (6 bases). Trimming stripped 5 bases from V and 5 bases from J, with 16 bases between. The CDR3 consists of 15 residues. Germline CDR1 and CDR2: SGHVS and FQNEAQ.

The table lists this clone with a few counts. The chain combines TRBV9 with TRBJ2-5; D call uncertain. Germline V lookup: CDR1 SGDLS, CDR2 YYNGEE. V was trimmed by 4 bases and J by 4 bases, leaving 14 bases between them. CDR3 length: 14 residues. In DNA, the CDR3 is TGTGCCAGCAGCCCGCGGATTGACCCAGAGACCCAGTACTTC. Protein: CASSPRIDPETQYF.

The genes are TRBV6-5 and TRBJ1-5, with 8 bases lining up with TRBD1. Trimming cost V 6 bases and J 7 bases; bases outside gene matches: 8. The V gene's germline CDR1 is MNHEY and CDR2 SVGAGI. The CDR3 consists of 14 residues. The CDR3 nucleotides are TGTGCCAGCAGCCCACAGGGGGTTTGGCAGCCCCAGCATTTT. It encodes CASSPQGVWQPQHF.

V usage is TRBV7-8 and J usage is TRBJ1-1, with no clear D. Trimming took 5 bases from V and 8 from J, leaving 12 bases between them. This CDR3 has 12 residues. CDR1 and CDR2 (germline): SGHVS, FQNEAQ. Written as DNA, the CDR3 is TGTGCCAGCAGCCCCGGGGAAATAGAAGCTTTCTTT. It yields the protein CASSPGEIEAFF.

The chain has TRBV5-1 and TRBJ2-7; 8 bases are shared with TRBD2. The CDR3 spans 15 residues. CDR1 and CDR2 from the germline V gene are SGHRS and YFSETQ. J was trimmed by 2 bases and V by 0 bases; bases with no gene match: 4. Here the CDR3 DNA reads TGCGCCAGCAGCTTGGCTGCGGGGGGCCCCTACGAGCAGTACTTC. Amino acid sequence: CASSLAAGGPYEQYF.

The chain employs TRBV6-6 and TRBJ2-4, with a tentative D call TRBD2 (6 bases). Looked up from germline, CDR1 is MNHNY and CDR2 is SVGAGI (reference sequence). This CDR3 region has 15 residues. Trimming left V 4 bases short and J 0 bases short, with 10 bases between. This CDR3 is CASSSSGLAKNIQYF. The CDR3 DNA is TGTGCCAGCAGTTCCAGCGGGCTAGCCAAAAACATTCAGTACTTC.

A few counts support this clone. The chain joins TRBV7-9 to TRBJ2-3; no firm D call. V gave up 2 bases and J gave up 6 bases, with 12 bases separating them. This CDR3 comprises 14 residues. Germline V gene sequence: CDR1 SEHNR, CDR2 FQNEAQ (reference sequence). The CDR3 region is CASSLYSTGDTQYF. The CDR3 coding sequence is TGTGCCAGCAGCTTATATAGTACCGGGGATACGCAGTATTTT.

The V call is TRBV4-1, the J call TRBJ2-6; no clear D gene. The germline V gene has CDR1 MGHRA and CDR2 YSYEKL. V shed 6 bases and J shed 0 bases, with 12 bases lying between them. The CDR3 has 16 amino acids. CDR3 loop: CASSYERSSGANVLTF. For the CDR3, the DNA is TGCGCCAGCAGTTACGAACGGAGCTCTGGGGCCAACGTCCTGACTTTC.

As DNA, the CDR3 is TGCAGCGGAGACAGGGTGACCACTGAAGCTTTCTTT. It encodes CSGDRVTTEAFF. V usage is TRBV29-1 and J usage is TRBJ1-1; 7 bases are shared with TRBD1. CDR3 length: 12 residues. Trimming removed 7 bases from V and 4 bases from J; junction bases left unmatched: 6. Per germline, CDR1 SQVTM and CDR2 ANQGSEA.

The chain's CDR3 is CATSSLSTGELFF. The CDR3 nucleotides are TGTGCCACCAGCAGTCTTTCCACCGGGGAGCTGTTTTTT. The genes are TRBV15 and TRBJ2-2; no clear D. V was shortened by 3 bases and J by 4 bases, with 6 bases between the two germline ends. This CDR3 contains 13 residues. Germline assignment: CDR1 LNHNV and CDR2 YYDKDF (reference sequence).